These 21 T cell receptor beta chains came from one sample sequenced in a study of blood T cell repertoires in COVID-19. TCRdb's copy holds only in-frame clones and misses some; the assay was immunoSEQ multiplex PCR. The sample has 130,000 to 150,000 clones, approximately 88% seen once. The sample consisted of peripheral blood. The receptors here all came from a woman between 45 and 60 years old with acute or convalescent COVID-19.

The chain is built from TRBV10-2 and TRBJ2-7; D gene unclear. Trimming removed 10 bases from V and 1 base from J, with 8 bases in between. The CDR3 spans 11 residues. Germline-derived CDR1 and CDR2 are WSHSY and SAAADI. DNA for the CDR3: TGCGCCACAGCTAGTTCCTACGAGCAGTACTTC. This encodes CATASSYEQYF.

V gene TRBV7-3 combines with J gene TRBJ2-2, with TRBD1 matching over 7 bases. Unmatched junction bases numbered 6, after V lost 5 bases and J lost 0 bases. CDR3 length: 16 residues. Germline V gene sequence: CDR1 SGHTA, CDR2 FQGTGA. CDR3 amino acids: CASSPRTGPNTGELFF. The CDR3 DNA is TGTGCCAGCAGCCCCCGGACAGGCCCGAACACCGGGGAGCTGTTTTTT.

J is TRBJ1-1 and V is TRBV7-2, with TRBD1 as a possible D gene (6 bases). The CDR3 has 15 amino acids. The germline gives CDR1 SGHTA, CDR2 FQGNSA. Trimming stripped 2 bases from V and 6 bases from J, with 16 bases between. CDR3 DNA sequence: TGTGCCAGCAGCTTAAATACAGGGAAGAATTCTGAAGCTTTCTTT. This encodes CASSLNTGKNSEAFF. The full variable domain, rest sourced from reference TRBV7-2 and TRBJ1-1, is GAGVSQSPSNKVTEKGKDVELRCDPISGHTALYWYRQSLGQGLEFLIYFQGNSAPDKSGLPSDRFSAERTGGSVSTLTIQRTQQEDSAVYLCASSLNTGKNSEAFFGQGTRLTVV.

V gene TRBV27 combines with J gene TRBJ2-5; possibly TRBD1 for D (6 bases). The CDR3 extends over 19 amino acids. V was pared by 5 bases and J by 5 bases, with 30 bases between. Germline values: CDR1 MNHEY, CDR2 SMNVEV (reference sequence). The CDR3 DNA reads TGTGCCAGCAGTCCACTGAGGGGATTAGGGGGATGGATCAGGGAGACCCAGTACTTC. This gives the protein CASSPLRGLGGWIRETQYF.

The CDR3: CATSRVTGNTEAFF. In nucleotides, the CDR3 is TGTGCCACCAGCAGAGTAACAGGCAACACTGAAGCTTTCTTT. The chain employs TRBV15 and TRBJ1-1; a possible D gene is TRBD1 (5 bases). V lost 1 base to trimming and J lost 2 bases, with 8 bases between them. CDR1 LNHNV and CDR2 YYDKDF come from the germline V gene (reference sequence). The CDR3 runs to 14 residues.

CDR3 protein: CASSSRTSGSYEQYF. The CDR3 coding sequence is TGTGCCAGCAGCTCCCGGACTAGCGGTTCCTACGAGCAGTACTTC. V is TRBV7-6 and J is TRBJ2-7, with TRBD2 matching 10 bases. V gave up 4 bases and J gave up 1 base; unmatched junction bases: 4. The CDR3 loop spans 15 amino acids. Germline V gene lookup returns CDR1 SGHVS and CDR2 FNYEAQ.

This clone appeared a single time. The J gene is TRBJ1-1, the V gene TRBV18; D ambiguous. The CDR3 sequence is 14 residues long. V shed 6 bases and J shed 0 bases, with 11 bases lying between them. From germline, CDR1 is KGHSH and CDR2 LQKENI. The CDR3 protein is CASSTGEMNTEAFF. As DNA, the CDR3 is TGTGCCAGCTCCACCGGGGAGATGAACACTGAAGCTTTCTTT.

This chain uses TRBV3-1 (or the pseudogene TRBV3-2) with TRBJ2-2; 10 bases agree with TRBD2. This CDR3 contains 16 residues. From germline, CDR1 is LGHDT and CDR2 YNNKEL (reference sequence). V shed 7 bases, J shed 5 bases, and the junction held 10 bases outside the gene matches. CDR3: CASNSPGLALTGELFF. CDR3 nucleotides: TGTGCCAGCAATTCTCCGGGACTAGCGTTAACCGGGGAGCTGTTTTTT.

The rearrangement links TRBV6-5 to TRBJ2-1; 9 bases fit TRBD1. Germline CDR1 and CDR2: MNHEY and SVGAGI. V lost 8 bases and J lost 2; bases outside the gene matches: 7. This CDR3 comprises 15 residues. CDR3 region: CASSGGQGPYNEQFF. For the CDR3, the DNA is TGTGCCAGCTCTGGGGGACAGGGCCCCTACAATGAGCAGTTCTTC.

The J gene is TRBJ2-7, the V gene TRBV11-3; D perhaps matches TRBD1 (6 bases). The CDR3 is made up of 14 amino acids. Trimming took 2 bases from V and 2 from J, leaving 10 bases between them. Germline CDR1 is SGHNT and CDR2 is YENEEA. The CDR3 sequence is CASSLYYRAYEQYF. The CDR3 DNA reads as TGTGCCAGCAGCTTATATTACAGGGCCTACGAGCAGTACTTC. The full variable domain, its missing parts supplied by reference TRBV11-3 and TRBJ2-7, is EAGVVQSPRYKIIEKKQPVAFWCNPISGHNTLYWYLQNLGQGPELLIRYENEEAVDDSQLPKDRFSAERLKGVDSTLKIQPAELGDSAVYLCASSLYYRAYEQYFGPGTRLTVT.

The chain employs TRBV27 and TRBJ2-7; 9 nucleotides match TRBD2. The germline CDR1 and CDR2 sequences are MNHEY and SMNVEV (reference sequence). There are 15 residues in the CDR3. Unmatched junction bases numbered 9, after V lost 4 bases and J lost 5 bases. The CDR3 DNA sequence: TGTGCCAGCAGTTCTAGGGCGGGAGGGCCCAACGAGCAGTACTTC. It codes for CASSSRAGGPNEQYF.

This rearrangement joins TRBV19 to TRBJ2-7; D is unclear. Germline CDR1 LNHDA, CDR2 SQIVND (reference sequence). The V end lost 3 bases, the J end lost 5 bases, and 14 bases lay between the germline ends. This CDR3 has 14 amino acids. The CDR3 sequence is CASSIRQSFDEQYF. The DNA for the CDR3 is TGTGCCAGTAGTATCCGCCAGTCCTTCGACGAGCAGTACTTC.

This chain connects TRBV19 to TRBJ1-2; 9 bases fit TRBD1. The V and J ends lost 5 bases and 5 bases, in that order; junction bases with no gene match: 9. CDR1 is LNHDA, CDR2 SQIVND, per germline (reference sequence). The CDR3 is 15 residues long. The CDR3 DNA is TGTGCCAGTAGTCAACCATCGACAGGGGGTTATGGCTACACCTTC. Translation gives CASSQPSTGGYGYTF.

V and J are TRBV6-5 and TRBJ1-2; D not resolved. V was pared by 11 bases and J by 4 bases, with 8 bases between. CDR3 length: 10 amino acids. Germline CDR1 MNHEY, CDR2 SVGAGI. The CDR3 region is CAGGSYGYTF. The CDR3, as DNA: TGTGCCGGTGGGAGCTATGGCTACACCTTC.

The J gene is TRBJ2-1, the V gene TRBV19; 12 bases match TRBD2. Trimming removed 4 bases from V and 0 bases from J; junction bases left unmatched: 10. Germline lookup yields CDR1 LNHDA and CDR2 SQIVND (reference sequence). This CDR3 is built from 19 residues. In nucleotides, the CDR3 is TGTGCCAGTAGTAGTCAACTAGCGGGGGGATCAACCTCCTACAATGAGCAGTTCTTC. Translation: CASSSQLAGGSTSYNEQFF.

This sequence joins TRBV2 and TRBJ1-4; tentatively, D is TRBD1 (5 bases). CDR3 length: 14 amino acids. Trimming stripped 8 bases from V and 6 bases from J, with 16 bases between. CDR1 is SNHLY and CDR2 is FYNNEI in the germline V gene. CDR3 nucleotides: TGTGCCAGCGACGTGTTGGGAGGGGATGAAAAACTGTTTTTT. Translated, it gives CASDVLGGDEKLFF.

V gene TRBV5-1 combines with J gene TRBJ2-3; D gene ambiguous. V lost 2 bases, J lost 2 bases, and 9 bases lay in between. Germline V CDR1 and CDR2: SGHRS, YFSETQ. CDR3 length: 14 residues. CDR3 nucleotides: TGCGCCAGCAGCTTTGGGCCGGTCACAGATACGCAGTATTTT. Residues: CASSFGPVTDTQYF.

Here the CDR3 DNA reads TGTGCCAGCAGCAATACCCGAGACAGGGAGTGGGAGGACTATGGCTACACCTTC. Translating it yields CASSNTRDREWEDYGYTF. The rearrangement links TRBV21-1 to TRBJ1-2; the table's D call, TRBD1, has no DNA check behind it. TRBV21-1 counts as a pseudogene. The CDR3 contains 18 residues.

V is TRBV27 and J is TRBJ1-1, with D perhaps matching TRBD1 (5 bases). Germline-derived CDR1 and CDR2 are MNHEY and SMNVEV (reference sequence). This CDR3 comprises 14 residues. Trimming shortened V by 6 bases and J by 4 bases, and 15 bases separated the two germline ends. The CDR3 is CASSPGGVGTEAFF. The CDR3, as DNA: TGTGCCAGCAGCCCGGGAGGGGTTGGCACTGAAGCTTTCTTT.

The chain's CDR3 is CATSRDGPGLAGVDEQFF. The CDR3 nucleotides are TGTGCCACCAGCAGAGATGGCCCGGGACTAGCGGGAGTCGATGAGCAGTTCTTC. This chain uses TRBV15 with TRBJ2-1; 14 bases agree with TRBD2. Losses at the gene ends were 0 bases for V and 8 bases for J; bases not matched to a gene: 9. Per the germline V gene, CDR1 is LNHNV and CDR2 is YYDKDF (reference sequence). CDR3 length equals 18 residues.

The V gene is TRBV6-1, the J gene TRBJ2-1, with D tentatively TRBD2 (5 bases). The CDR3 consists of 15 residues. V gave up 0 bases and J gave up 10 bases, with 16 bases separating them. In germline, CDR1 is MNHNS, CDR2 SASEGT. For the CDR3, the DNA is TGTGCCAGCAGTGAAGCCGGGGAATTTAGAGGCGAGCAGTTCTTC. Its translation is CASSEAGEFRGEQFF.